The 8 T cell receptor beta chains listed next were all sequenced from one sample in a study of T-cell memory formation after mild COVID-19 (dated by TCRdb to the early 2020s). Library construction relied on 5' RACE. Data came from an Illumina NovaSeq 6000. Using fastp trimming at Q25 and MiXCR clonotype assembly, TCRdb reanalyzed the public sequencing data and kept in-frame beta chains. Rows with one shared CDR3 protein collapse into an entry with the most common genes and DNA. This sample comprises some 100,000 distinct CDR3 sequences, around 10% of them detected only once. The top ten constitute 40% of the sample. The sequencing input was PBMCs or a T cell subset sorted from them (not recorded which). The source of these receptors is a man between 18 and 29 years old who had mild COVID-19 (a few samples of this study predate the infection). The sample titles of this study are shuffled in the database, so cell type and time point are left out; the donor was told from shared clones.

The chain joins TRBV2 to TRBJ1-5; TRBD1 is a possible D gene (5 bases). The CDR3 is made up of 13 amino acids. Trimming took off 4 bases at V and 9 bases at J, with 13 bases between the two ends. Germline loops: CDR1 SNHLY, CDR2 FYNNEI. The CDR3 region is CASSVRGGRPQHF. The CDR3 DNA reads TGTGCCAGCAGTGTGAGGGGCGGGAGGCCCCAGCATTTT.

The V call is TRBV3-1, the J call TRBJ1-1; weak D call: TRBD1 (5 bases). In germline, CDR1 is LGHDT, CDR2 YNNKEL (reference sequence). The CDR3 is made up of 16 amino acids. The V gene lost 3 bases and the J gene lost 1 base, with 15 bases spanning the gap. This CDR3 is CASSQKPMGGNTEAFF. CDR3 in DNA: TGTGCCAGCAGCCAGAAACCGATGGGGGGGAACACTGAAGCTTTCTTT.

This clonotype was seen repeatedly, ten times or more. V and J are TRBV7-8 and TRBJ2-5; 7 bases line up with TRBD1. CDR1 SGHVS and CDR2 FQNEAQ come from the germline V gene. The CDR3 is 14 amino acids. Trimming cost V 7 bases and J 2 bases; bases outside gene matches: 7. This CDR3 is CASTLSRGQETQYF. The CDR3 DNA reads as TGTGCCAGCACCCTCAGCAGGGGGCAAGAGACCCAGTACTTC.

V usage is TRBV27 and J usage is TRBJ1-5; tentative D call: TRBD1 (5 bases). The CDR3 loop spans 13 amino acids. The V gene's germline CDR1 is MNHEY and CDR2 SMNVEV (reference sequence). V gave up 6 bases and J gave up 2 bases, with 8 bases separating them. The DNA for the CDR3 is TGTGCCAGCAGAGGGGCAGGCAATCAGCCCCAGCATTTT. Amino acids: CASRGAGNQPQHF.

This clonotype has more than one count but fewer than ten. The chain is built from TRBV7-9 and TRBJ2-2; 8 bases agree with TRBD2. The V gene end was trimmed by 4 bases and the J gene end by 4 bases; junction bases not matched to a gene: 5. The CDR3 spans 15 residues. Germline CDR1 reads SEHNR; CDR2 reads FQNEAQ (reference sequence). The chain's CDR3 is CASSSTSEGTGELFF. The CDR3 DNA reads TGTGCCAGCAGCTCGACTAGCGAGGGCACCGGGGAGCTGTTTTTT.

This chain joins TRBV18 and TRBJ1-1; unclear D gene. CDR1 and CDR2 (germline): KGHSH, LQKENI. The CDR3 spans 12 residues. V dropped 0 bases and J dropped 8 bases, with 7 bases sitting between them. The CDR3 loop is CASSPPGHEAFF. In nucleotides, the CDR3 is TGTGCCAGCTCACCACCAGGGCACGAAGCTTTCTTT. The full variable domain, completed using reference TRBV18 and TRBJ1-1, is NAGVMQNPRHLVRRRGQEARLRCSPMKGHSHVYWYRQLPEEGLKFMVYLQKENIIDESGMPKERFSAEFPKEGPSILRIQQVVRGDSAAYFCASSPPGHEAFFGQGTRLTVV.

There are a few counts of this clonotype. The chain employs TRBV4-1 and TRBJ2-1; either TRBD1 or TRBD2 may fit D (5 bases each). CDR1 is MGHRA, CDR2 YSYEKL, per germline. V lost 4 bases and J lost 1, with 17 bases in between. This CDR3 comprises 17 residues. This CDR3 reads CASSLGVPSLSYNEQFF. In nucleotides, the CDR3 is TGCGCCAGCAGCCTAGGGGTTCCTAGCCTGTCCTACAATGAGCAGTTCTTC.

V gene TRBV20-1 combines with J gene TRBJ2-5, with D perhaps matching TRBD1 (5 bases). Per the germline V gene, CDR1 is DFQATT and CDR2 is SNEGSKA (reference sequence). V lost 5 bases and J lost 4, with 11 bases in between. There are 12 residues in the CDR3. CDR3 residues: CSAQDTGETQYF. The DNA for the CDR3 is TGCAGTGCTCAGGACACTGGAGAGACCCAGTACTTC.